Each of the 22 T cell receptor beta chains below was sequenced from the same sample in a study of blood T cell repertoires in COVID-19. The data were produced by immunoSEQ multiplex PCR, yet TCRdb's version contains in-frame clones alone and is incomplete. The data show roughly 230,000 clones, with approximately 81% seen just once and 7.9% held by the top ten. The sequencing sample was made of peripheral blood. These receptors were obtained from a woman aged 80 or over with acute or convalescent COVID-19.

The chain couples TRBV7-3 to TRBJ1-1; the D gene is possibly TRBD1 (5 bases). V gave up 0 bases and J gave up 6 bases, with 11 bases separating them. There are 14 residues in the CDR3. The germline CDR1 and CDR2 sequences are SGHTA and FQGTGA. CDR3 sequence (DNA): TGTGCCAGCAGCTTAACGTTGACAGCCTCTGAAGCTTTCTTT. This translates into CASSLTLTASEAFF.

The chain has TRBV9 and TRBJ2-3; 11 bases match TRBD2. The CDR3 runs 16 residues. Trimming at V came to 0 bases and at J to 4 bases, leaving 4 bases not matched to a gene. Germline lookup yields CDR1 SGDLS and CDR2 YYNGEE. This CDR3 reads CASSVDGSGRADTQYF. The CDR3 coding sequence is TGTGCCAGCAGCGTAGACGGTAGCGGGAGGGCAGATACGCAGTATTTT.

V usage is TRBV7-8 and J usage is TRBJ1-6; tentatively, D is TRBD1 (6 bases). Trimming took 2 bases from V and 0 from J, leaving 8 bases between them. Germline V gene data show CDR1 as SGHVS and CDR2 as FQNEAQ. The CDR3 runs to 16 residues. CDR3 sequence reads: CASSLPTGSYNSPLHF. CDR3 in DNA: TGTGCCAGCAGCTTACCGACAGGCTCCTATAATTCACCCCTCCACTTT.

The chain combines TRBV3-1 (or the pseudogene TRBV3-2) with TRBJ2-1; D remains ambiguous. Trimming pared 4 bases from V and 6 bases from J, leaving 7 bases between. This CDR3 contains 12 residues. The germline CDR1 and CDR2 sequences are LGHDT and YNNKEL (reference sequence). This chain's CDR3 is CASSLSGNEQFF. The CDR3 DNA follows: TGTGCCAGCAGCCTTTCAGGCAATGAGCAGTTCTTC.

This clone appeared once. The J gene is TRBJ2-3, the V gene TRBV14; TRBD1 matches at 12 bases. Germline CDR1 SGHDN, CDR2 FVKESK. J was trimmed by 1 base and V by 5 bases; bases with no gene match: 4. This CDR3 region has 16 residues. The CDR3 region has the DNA TGTGCCAGCAGCAGCCGGGACAGGGGGCGCACAGATACGCAGTATTTT. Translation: CASSSRDRGRTDTQYF. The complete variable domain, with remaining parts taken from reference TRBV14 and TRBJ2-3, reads EAGVTQFPSHSVIEKGQTVTLRCDPISGHDNLYWYRRVMGKEIKFLLHFVKESKQDESGMPNNRFLAERTGGTYSTLKVQPAELEDSGVYFCASSSRDRGRTDTQYFGPGTRLTVL.

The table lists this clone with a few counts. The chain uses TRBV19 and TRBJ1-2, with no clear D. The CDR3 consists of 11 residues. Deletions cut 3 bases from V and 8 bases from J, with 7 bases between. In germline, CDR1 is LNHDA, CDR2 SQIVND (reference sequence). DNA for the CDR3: TGTGCCAGTAGTATCCCGGGAGGCTACACCTTC. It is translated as CASSIPGGYTF.

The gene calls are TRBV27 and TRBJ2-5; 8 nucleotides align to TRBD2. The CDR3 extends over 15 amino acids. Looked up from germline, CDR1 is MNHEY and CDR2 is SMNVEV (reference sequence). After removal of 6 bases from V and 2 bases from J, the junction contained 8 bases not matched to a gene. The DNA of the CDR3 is TGTGCCAGCAGGGAGAGCGGGGGCGGACAAGAGACCCAGTACTTC. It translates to CASRESGGGQETQYF.

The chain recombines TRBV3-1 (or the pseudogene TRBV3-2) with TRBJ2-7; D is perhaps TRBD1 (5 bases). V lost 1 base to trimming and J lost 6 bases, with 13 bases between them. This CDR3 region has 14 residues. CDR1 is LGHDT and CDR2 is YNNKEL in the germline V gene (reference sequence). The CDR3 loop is CASSQVSGRPEQYF. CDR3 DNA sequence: TGTGCCAGCAGCCAAGTGTCAGGGCGTCCCGAGCAGTACTTC.

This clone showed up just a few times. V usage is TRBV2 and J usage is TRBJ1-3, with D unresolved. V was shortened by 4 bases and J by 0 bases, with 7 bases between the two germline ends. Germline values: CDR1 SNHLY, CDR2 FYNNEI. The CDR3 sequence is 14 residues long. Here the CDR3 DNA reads TGTGCCAGCAGTGTCTTAATCTCTGGAAACACCATATATTTT. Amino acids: CASSVLISGNTIYF.

The DNA for the CDR3 is TGTGCCAGCAGCCAAGCGACTAATTTTAACTATGGCTACACCTTC. Translated: CASSQATNFNYGYTF. J is TRBJ1-2 and V is TRBV4-2; no definite D call. This CDR3 has 15 residues. The V and J ends lost 1 base and 1 base respectively, with 10 bases between them. The germline V gene encodes CDR1 LGHNA and CDR2 YNFKEQ.

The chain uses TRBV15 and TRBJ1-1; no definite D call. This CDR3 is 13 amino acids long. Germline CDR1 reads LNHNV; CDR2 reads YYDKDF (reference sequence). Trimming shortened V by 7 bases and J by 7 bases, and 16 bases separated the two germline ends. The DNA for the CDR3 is TGTGCCACCACATTGACGAGGTTTAATGAAGCTTTCTTT. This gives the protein CATTLTRFNEAFF.

The CDR3 coding sequence is TGTGCCAGCAGCGGGACAGGTAATCAGCCCCAGCATTTT. Its protein product is CASSGTGNQPQHF. The chain carries TRBV6-5 and TRBJ1-5; the match to TRBD1 covers 8 bases. CDR3 length: 13 residues. Germline values: CDR1 MNHEY, CDR2 SVGAGI. Unmatched junction bases numbered 2, after V lost 6 bases and J lost 4 bases.

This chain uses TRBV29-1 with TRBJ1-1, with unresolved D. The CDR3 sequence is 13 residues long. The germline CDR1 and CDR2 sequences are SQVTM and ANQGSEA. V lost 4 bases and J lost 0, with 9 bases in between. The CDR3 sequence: CSVGRELNTEAFF. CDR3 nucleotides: TGCAGCGTTGGTCGGGAGCTGAACACTGAAGCTTTCTTT.

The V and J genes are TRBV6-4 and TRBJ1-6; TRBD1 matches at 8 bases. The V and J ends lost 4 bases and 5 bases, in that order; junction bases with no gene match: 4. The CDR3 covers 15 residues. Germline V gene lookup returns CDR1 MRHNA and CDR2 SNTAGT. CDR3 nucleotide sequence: TGTGCCAGCAGTGTAACAGGGGGAAATAATTCACCCCTCCACTTT. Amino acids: CASSVTGGNNSPLHF.

CDR3 sequence reads: CASSQDGGAGNTEAFF. CDR3 nucleotides: TGTGCCAGCAGCCAAGATGGGGGCGCGGGGAACACTGAAGCTTTCTTT. The chain recombines TRBV3-1 (or the pseudogene TRBV3-2) with TRBJ1-1; weak D call: TRBD1 (6 bases). Trimming removed 0 bases at V and 1 base at J, with 12 bases between. Looked up from germline, CDR1 is LGHDT and CDR2 is YNNKEL (reference sequence). The CDR3 has 16 residues.

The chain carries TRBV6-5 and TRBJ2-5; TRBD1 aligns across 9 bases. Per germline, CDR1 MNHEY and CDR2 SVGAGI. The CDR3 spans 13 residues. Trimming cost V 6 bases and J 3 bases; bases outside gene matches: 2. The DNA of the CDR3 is TGTGCCAGCAGAAGGACAGGGGAAGAGACCCAGTACTTC. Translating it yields CASRRTGEETQYF.

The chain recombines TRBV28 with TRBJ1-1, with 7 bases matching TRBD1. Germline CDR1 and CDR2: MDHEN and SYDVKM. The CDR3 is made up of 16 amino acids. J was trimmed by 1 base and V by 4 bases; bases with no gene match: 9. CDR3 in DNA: TGTGCCAGCAGTTCGACAGGGAATTGGGAGAACACTGAAGCTTTCTTT. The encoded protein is CASSSTGNWENTEAFF.

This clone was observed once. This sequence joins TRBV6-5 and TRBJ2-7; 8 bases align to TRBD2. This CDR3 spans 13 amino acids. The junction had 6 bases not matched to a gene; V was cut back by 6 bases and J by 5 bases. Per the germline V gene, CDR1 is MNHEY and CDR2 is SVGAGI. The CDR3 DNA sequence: TGTGCCAGCAGGGGACTAGTACCCCACGAGCAGTACTTC. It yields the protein CASRGLVPHEQYF.

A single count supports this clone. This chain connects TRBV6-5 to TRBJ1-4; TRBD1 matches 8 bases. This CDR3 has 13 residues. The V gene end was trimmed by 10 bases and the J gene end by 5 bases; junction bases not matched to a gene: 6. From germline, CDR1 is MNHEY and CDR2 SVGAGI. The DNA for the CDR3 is TGTGCCAACCGGGACAGGCAAAATGAAAAACTGTTTTTT. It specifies CANRDRQNEKLFF.

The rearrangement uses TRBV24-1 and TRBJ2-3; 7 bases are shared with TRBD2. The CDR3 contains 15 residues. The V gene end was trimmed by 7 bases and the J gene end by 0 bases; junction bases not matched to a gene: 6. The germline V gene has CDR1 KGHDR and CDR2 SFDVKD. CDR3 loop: CATSLAGSSTDTQYF. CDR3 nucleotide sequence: TGTGCCACCAGCTTAGCGGGTTCTAGCACAGATACGCAGTATTTT.

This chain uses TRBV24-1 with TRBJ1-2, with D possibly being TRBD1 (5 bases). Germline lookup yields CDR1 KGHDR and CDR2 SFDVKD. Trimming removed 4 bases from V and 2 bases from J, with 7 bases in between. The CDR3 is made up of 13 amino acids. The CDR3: CATSESGNYGYTF. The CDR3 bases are TGTGCCACCAGTGAATCAGGGAACTATGGCTACACCTTC.

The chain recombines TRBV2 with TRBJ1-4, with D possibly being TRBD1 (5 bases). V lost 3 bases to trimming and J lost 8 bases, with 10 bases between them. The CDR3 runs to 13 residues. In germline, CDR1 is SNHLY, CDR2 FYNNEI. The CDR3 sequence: CASSEWTPEKLFF. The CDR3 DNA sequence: TGTGCCAGCAGTGAGTGGACACCCGAAAAACTGTTTTTT.